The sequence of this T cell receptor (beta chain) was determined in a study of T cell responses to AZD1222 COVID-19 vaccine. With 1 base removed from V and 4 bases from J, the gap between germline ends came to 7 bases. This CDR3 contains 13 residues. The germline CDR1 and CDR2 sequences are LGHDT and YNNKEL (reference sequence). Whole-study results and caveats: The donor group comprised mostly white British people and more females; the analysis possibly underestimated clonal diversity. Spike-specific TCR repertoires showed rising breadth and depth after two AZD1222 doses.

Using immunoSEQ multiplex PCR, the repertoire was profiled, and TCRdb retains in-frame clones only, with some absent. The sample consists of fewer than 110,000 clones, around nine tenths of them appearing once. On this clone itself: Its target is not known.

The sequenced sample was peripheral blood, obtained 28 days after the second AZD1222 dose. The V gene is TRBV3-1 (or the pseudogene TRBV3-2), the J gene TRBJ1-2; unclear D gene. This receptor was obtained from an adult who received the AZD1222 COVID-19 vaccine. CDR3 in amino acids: CASSQVRPYGYTF. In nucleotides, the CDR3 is TGTGCCAGCAGCCAAGTCAGGCCCTATGGCTACACCTTC.